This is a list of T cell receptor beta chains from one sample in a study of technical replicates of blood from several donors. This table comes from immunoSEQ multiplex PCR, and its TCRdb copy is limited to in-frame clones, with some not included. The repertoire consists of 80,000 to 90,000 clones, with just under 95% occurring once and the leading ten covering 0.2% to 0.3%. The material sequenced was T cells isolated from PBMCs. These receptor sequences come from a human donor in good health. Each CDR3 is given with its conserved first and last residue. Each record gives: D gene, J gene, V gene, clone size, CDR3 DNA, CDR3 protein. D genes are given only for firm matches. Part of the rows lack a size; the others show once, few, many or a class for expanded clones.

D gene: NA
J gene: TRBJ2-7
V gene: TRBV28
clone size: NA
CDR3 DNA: TGTGCCAGCAGTCCCCTAAACGAGCAGTACTTC
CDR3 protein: CASSPLNEQYF

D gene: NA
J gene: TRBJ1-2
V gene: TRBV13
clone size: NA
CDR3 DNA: TGTGCCAGCAGCTTGGGCAGGGTCGTTTGGTCCGAAGCCGCCACGTTCTATGGCTACACCTTC
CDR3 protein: CASSLGRVVWSEAATFYGYTF

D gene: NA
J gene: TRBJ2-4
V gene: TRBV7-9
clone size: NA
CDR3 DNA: TGTGCCAGCAGCTTGTCCCGAGAAAACATTCAGTACTTC
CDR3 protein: CASSLSRENIQYF

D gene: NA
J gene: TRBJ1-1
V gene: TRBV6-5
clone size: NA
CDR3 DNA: TGTGCCAGCAGGGAGGACTCCTTGACTGAAGCTTTCTTT
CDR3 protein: CASREDSLTEAFF

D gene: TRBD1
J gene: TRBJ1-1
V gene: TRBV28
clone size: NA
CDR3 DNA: TGTGCCAGCAGTTCGGAGGAGGGGGCCGGGACTGAAGCTTTCTTT
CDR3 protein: CASSSEEGAGTEAFF

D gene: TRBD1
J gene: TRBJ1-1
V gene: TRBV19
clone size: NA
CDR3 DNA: TGTGCCAGTAGTAATCCGACAGGGTCGGGTTACACTGAAGCTTTCTTT
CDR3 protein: CASSNPTGSGYTEAFF

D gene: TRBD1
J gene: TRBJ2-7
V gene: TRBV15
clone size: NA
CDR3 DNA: TGTGCCACCAGCATACGGACAGGAAGCTCCTACGAGCAGTACTTC
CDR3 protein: CATSIRTGSSYEQYF

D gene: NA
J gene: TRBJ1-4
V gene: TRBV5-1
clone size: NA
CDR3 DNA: TGCGCCAGCAGCAACTCCCTGTCAACTAATGAAAAACTGTTTTTT
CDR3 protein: CASSNSLSTNEKLFF

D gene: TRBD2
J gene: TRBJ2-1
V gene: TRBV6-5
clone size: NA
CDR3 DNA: TGTGCCAGCAGGGAAAGCGGGAGCTCCCACAATGAGCAGTTCTTC
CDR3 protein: CASRESGSSHNEQFF

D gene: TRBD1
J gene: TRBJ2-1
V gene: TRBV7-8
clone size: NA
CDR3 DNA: TGTGCCAGCAGCTTAGTGGGACAGGGGGGTGAGCAGTTCTTC
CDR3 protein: CASSLVGQGGEQFF

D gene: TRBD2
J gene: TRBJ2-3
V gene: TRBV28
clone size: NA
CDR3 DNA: TGTGCCAGCAGCCTCCTCTTCTCGACTAGCGGGAGGAGGGCAGATACGCAGTATTTT
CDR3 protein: CASSLLFSTSGRRADTQYF

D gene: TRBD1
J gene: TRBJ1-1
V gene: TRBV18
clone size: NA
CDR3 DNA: TGTGCCAGCTCACCAAGGGGGCAGGTCACTGAAGCTTTCTTT
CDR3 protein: CASSPRGQVTEAFF

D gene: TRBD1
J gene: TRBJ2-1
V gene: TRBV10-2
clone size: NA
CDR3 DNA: TGCGCCAGCAGTGTAGTGAGGGGACAGGGCCCTGGTGAGCAGTTCTTC
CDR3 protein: CASSVVRGQGPGEQFF

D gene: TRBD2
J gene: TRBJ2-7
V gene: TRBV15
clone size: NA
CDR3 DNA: TGTGCCACCAGCAGGACTAGCGGGGCGCTCAACGAGCAGTACTTC
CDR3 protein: CATSRTSGALNEQYF

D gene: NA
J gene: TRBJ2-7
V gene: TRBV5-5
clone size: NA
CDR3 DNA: TGTGCCAGCAGCTGGGTGGGGGGGCAGGACGAGCAGTACTTC
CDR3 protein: CASSWVGGQDEQYF

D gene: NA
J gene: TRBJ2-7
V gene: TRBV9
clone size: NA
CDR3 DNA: TGTGCCAGCAGTGACCCCTCCGAGTCAAAAAGCGGCGGCGAGCAGTACTTC
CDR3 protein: CASSDPSESKSGGEQYF

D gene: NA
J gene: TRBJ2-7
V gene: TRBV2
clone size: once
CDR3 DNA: TGTGCCAGCAACGTGTACGGACACCCCTACGAGCAGTACTTC
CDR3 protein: CASNVYGHPYEQYF

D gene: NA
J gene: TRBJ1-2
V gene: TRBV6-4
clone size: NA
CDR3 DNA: TGTGCCAGCAGTGCGGGAGGAGGCTACACCTTC
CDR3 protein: CASSAGGGYTF

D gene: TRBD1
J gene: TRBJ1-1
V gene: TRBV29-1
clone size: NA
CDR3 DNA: TGCAGCGAGCCGACAGGGGGGTTGAACACTGAAGCTTTCTTT
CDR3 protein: CSEPTGGLNTEAFF

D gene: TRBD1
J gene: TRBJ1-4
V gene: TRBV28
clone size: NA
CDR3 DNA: TGTGCCATTCTGGACAGGGGAAGTGAAAAACTGTTTTTT
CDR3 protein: CAILDRGSEKLFF

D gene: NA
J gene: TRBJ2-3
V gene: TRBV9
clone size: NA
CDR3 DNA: TGTGCCAGCAGCGTAGGACAGTTTCTTAGCACAGATACGCAGTATTTT
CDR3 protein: CASSVGQFLSTDTQYF

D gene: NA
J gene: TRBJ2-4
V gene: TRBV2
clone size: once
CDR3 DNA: TGTGCCAGCAGGGCCGCAGGGGCCAAAAACATTCAGTACTTC
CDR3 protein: CASRAAGAKNIQYF

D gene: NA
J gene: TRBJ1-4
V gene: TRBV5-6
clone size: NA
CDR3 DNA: TGTGCCAGCAGCTTGTTCAGGATTTCTAATGAAAAACTGTTTTTT
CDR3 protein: CASSLFRISNEKLFF

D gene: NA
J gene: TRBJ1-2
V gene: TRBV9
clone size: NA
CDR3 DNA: TGTGCCAGCAGCGTAGGGCAGGGTAACTATGGCTACACCTTC
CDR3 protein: CASSVGQGNYGYTF

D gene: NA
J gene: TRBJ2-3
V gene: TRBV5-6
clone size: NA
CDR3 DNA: TGTGCCAGCAGCTTGGTAGCAATCGATACGCAGTATTTT
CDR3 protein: CASSLVAIDTQYF